Listed below are T cell receptor beta chains from one sample, sequenced in a study of blood T cell repertoires in COVID-19. TCRdb's copy holds only in-frame clones and misses some; the assay was immunoSEQ multiplex PCR. The sample holds 250,000 to 300,000 clones, approximately 91% seen once. Sequencing was done on a sample of peripheral blood. The receptors originated from a woman in her twenties or thirties with acute or convalescent COVID-19. Each CDR3 is given without its conserved first and last residue. Fields, in order: J gene, V gene, CDR3 protein.

>TRBJ2-1|TRBV7-9
ASSPRTSGNPTVNEQF
>TRBJ2-2|TRBV6-5
ASSYSRTRGTGELF
>TRBJ2-5|TRBV14
ASSYWDRQETQY
>TRBJ2-6|TRBV9
ASSVNSRSGANVLT
>TRBJ2-2|TRBV27
ASSLVRTGSNTGELF
>TRBJ2-1|TRBV11-2
ASSITPDNEQF
>TRBJ2-5|TRBV20-1
SARQEETQY
>TRBJ1-2|TRBV10-3
AISERGVGGGYT
>TRBJ1-4|TRBV5-1
ASSQGQAFEKLF
>TRBJ2-5|TRBV29-1
SVAGTAQETQY
>TRBJ2-2|TRBV9
ASAGRANTGELF
>TRBJ2-3|TRBV19
ASSRTGQEAGTDTDTQY
>TRBJ1-2|TRBV18
ASSPSRGGNYGYT
>TRBJ2-7|TRBV12-5
ASGPARGGAVYEQY
>TRBJ2-1|TRBV9
ASSHGQGLNEQF
>TRBJ2-5|TRBV24-1
ATSLWDRGKETQY